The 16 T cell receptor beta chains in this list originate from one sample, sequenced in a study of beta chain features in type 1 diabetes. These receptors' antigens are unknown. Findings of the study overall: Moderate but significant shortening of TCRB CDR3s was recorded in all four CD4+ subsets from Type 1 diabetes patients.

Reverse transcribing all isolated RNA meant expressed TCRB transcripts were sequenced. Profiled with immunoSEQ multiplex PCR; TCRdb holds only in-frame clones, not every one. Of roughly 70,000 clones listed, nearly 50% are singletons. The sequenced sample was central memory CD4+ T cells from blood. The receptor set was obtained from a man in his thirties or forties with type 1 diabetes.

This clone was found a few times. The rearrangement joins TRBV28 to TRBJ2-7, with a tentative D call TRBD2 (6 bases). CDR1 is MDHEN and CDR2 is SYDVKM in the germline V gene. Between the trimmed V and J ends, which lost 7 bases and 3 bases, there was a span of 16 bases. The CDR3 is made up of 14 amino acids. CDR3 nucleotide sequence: TGTGCCAGCACCCGGCCGGGGGTCGGCTACGAGCAGTACTTC. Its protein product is CASTRPGVGYEQYF.

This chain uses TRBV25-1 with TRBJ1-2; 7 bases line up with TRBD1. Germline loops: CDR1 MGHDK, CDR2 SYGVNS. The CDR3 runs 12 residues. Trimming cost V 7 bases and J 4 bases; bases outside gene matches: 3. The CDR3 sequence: CASTGTVYGYTF. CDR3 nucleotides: TGTGCCAGCACCGGGACAGTCTATGGCTACACCTTC.

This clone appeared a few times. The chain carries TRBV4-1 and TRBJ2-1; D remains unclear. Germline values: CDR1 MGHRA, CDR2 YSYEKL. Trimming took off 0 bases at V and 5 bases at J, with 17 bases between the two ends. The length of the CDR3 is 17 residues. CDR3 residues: CASSQEAVRVLDNEQFF. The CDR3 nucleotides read TGCGCCAGCAGCCAAGAAGCAGTACGGGTGCTCGACAATGAGCAGTTCTTC.

In nucleotides, the CDR3 is TGCGCCAGCAGTCACCTAGACAGGGGCGGAACTAATGAAAAACTGTTTTTT. Amino acids: CASSHLDRGGTNEKLFF. The rearrangement joins TRBV23-1 to TRBJ1-4; TRBD1 matches 8 bases. TRBV23-1 is recorded as an ORF, its role being uncertain. The CDR3 runs 17 residues. V shed 3 bases, J shed 1 base, and the junction held 7 bases outside the gene matches.

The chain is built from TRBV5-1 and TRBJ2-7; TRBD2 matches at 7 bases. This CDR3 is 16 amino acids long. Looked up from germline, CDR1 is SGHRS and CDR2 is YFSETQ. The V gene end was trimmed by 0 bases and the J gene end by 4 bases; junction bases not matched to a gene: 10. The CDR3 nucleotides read TGCGCCAGCAGCTTGGGTGTGGGGGGGAGTGTGTACGAGCAGTACTTC. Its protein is CASSLGVGGSVYEQYF. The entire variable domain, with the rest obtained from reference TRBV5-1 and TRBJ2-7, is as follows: KAGVTQTPRYLIKTRGQQVTLSCSPISGHRSVSWYQQTPGQGLQFLFEYFSETQRNKGNFPGRFSGRQFSNSRSEMNVSTLELGDSALYLCASSLGVGGSVYEQYFGPGTRLTVT.

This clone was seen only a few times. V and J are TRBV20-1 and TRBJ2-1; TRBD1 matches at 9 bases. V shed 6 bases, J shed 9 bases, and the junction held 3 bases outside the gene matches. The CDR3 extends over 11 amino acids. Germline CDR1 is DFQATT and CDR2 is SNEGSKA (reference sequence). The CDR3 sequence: CSAGQGTEQFF. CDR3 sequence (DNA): TGCAGTGCAGGACAGGGGACTGAGCAGTTCTTC.

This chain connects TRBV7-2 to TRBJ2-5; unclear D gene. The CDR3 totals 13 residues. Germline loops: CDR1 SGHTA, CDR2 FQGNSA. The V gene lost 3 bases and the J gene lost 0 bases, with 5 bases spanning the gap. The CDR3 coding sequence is TGTGCCAGCAGCTTGGGCCACCAAGAGACCCAGTACTTC. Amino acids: CASSLGHQETQYF.

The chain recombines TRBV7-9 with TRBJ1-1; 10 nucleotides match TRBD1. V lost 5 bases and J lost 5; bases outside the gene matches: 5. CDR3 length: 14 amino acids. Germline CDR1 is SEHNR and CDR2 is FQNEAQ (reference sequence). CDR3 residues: CASSTGQGETEAFF. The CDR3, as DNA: TGTGCCAGCAGCACAGGACAGGGGGAAACTGAAGCTTTCTTT. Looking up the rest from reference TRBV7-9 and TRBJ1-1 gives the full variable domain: DTGVSQNPRHKITKRGQNVTFRCDPISEHNRLYWYRQTLGQGPEFLTYFQNEAQLEKSRLLSDRFSAERPKGSFSTLEIQRTEQGDSAMYLCASSTGQGETEAFFGQGTRLTVV.

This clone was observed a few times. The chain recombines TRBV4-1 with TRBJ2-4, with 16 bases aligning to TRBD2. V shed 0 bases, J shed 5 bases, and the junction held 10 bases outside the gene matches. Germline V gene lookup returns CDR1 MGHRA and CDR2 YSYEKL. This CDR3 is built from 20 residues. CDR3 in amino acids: CASSQDSGTSGRASQNIQYF. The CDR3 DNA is TGCGCCAGCAGCCAAGATTCGGGGACTAGCGGGAGGGCGTCCCAAAACATTCAGTACTTC.

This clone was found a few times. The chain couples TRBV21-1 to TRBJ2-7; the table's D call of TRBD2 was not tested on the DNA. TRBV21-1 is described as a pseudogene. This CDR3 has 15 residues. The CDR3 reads CARPGTSGEVYEQYF. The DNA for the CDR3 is TGTGCCCGACCTGGTACTAGCGGTGAGGTCTACGAGCAGTACTTC.

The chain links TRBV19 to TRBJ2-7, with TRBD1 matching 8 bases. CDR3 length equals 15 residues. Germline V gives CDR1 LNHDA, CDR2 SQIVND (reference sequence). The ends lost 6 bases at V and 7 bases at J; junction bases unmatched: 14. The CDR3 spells CASSQQETGAMEQYF. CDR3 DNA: TGTGCCAGTAGCCAGCAGGAGACAGGGGCGATGGAGCAGTACTTC.

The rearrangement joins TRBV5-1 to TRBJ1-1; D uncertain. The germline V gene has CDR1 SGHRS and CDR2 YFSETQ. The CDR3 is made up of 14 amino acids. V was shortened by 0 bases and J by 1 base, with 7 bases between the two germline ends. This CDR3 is CASSLGSGNTEAFF. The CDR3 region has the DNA TGCGCCAGCAGCTTGGGGTCGGGGAACACTGAAGCTTTCTTT. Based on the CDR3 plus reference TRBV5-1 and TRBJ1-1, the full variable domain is KAGVTQTPRYLIKTRGQQVTLSCSPISGHRSVSWYQQTPGQGLQFLFEYFSETQRNKGNFPGRFSGRQFSNSRSEMNVSTLELGDSALYLCASSLGSGNTEAFFGQGTRLTVV.

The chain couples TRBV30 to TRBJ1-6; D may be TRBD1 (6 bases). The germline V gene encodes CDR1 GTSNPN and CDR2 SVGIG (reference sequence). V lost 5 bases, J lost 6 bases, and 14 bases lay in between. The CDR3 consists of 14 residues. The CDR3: CAWDNTGSNSPLHF. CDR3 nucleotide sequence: TGTGCCTGGGACAATACAGGGAGTAATTCACCCCTCCACTTT.

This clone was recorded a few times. CDR3 in amino acids: CASIKSSYEQYF. In DNA form, the CDR3 reads TGTGCCAGCATCAAGAGCTCCTACGAGCAGTACTTC. This chain uses TRBV6-1 with TRBJ2-7; D call uncertain. Germline CDR1 is MNHNS and CDR2 is SASEGT. The CDR3 totals 12 residues. Trimming removed 7 bases at V and 0 bases at J, with 7 bases between.

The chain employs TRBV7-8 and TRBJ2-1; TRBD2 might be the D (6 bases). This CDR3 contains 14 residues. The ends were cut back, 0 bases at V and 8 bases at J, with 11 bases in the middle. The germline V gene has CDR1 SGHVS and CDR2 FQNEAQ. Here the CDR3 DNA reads TGTGCCAGCAGCTTAGCGGAGGGCTTCGATGAGCAGTTCTTC. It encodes CASSLAEGFDEQFF.

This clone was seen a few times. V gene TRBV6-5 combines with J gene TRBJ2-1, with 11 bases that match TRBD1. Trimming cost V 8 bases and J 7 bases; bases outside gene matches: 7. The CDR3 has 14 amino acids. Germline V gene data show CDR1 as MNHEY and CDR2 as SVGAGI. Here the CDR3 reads CASVGTGGKNEQFF. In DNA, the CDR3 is TGTGCCAGCGTGGGGACAGGGGGAAAGAATGAGCAGTTCTTC.